This is a list of T cell receptor beta chains from one sample in a study of T cell repertoires in cytomegalovirus infection. Which antigens these TCRs recognize remains unknown. A single record per CDR3 protein comes from TCRdb applying MiXCR to the reads. The sample has hundreds of thousands of distinct CDR3 sequences; almost 30% are singletons. The sequenced sample was cultured PBMCs, obtained from culture after CMV antigen stimulation. These receptors all come from a human donor in good health (CMV status not recorded). Some clones in this sample may be carry-over from other donors' samples. Both conserved end residues are part of each CDR3. D genes are given only for firm matches. Rows may omit the clone size; those that give it use once, few, many or a size class.

CDR3 protein,CDR3 DNA,V gene,D gene,J gene,clone size
CASRAGGGREAFF,TGTGCCAGCAGGGCGGGGGGGGGGCGTGAAGCTTTCTTT,TRBV6-6,.,TRBJ1-1,.
CASSAWDRVDSPLHF,TGTGCCAGCAGTGCCTGGGACAGGGTTGATTCACCCCTCCACTTT,TRBV6-8,TRBD1,TRBJ1-6,.
CAISESADGGYTF,TGTGCCATCAGTGAGTCGGCGGACGGTGGCTACACCTTC,TRBV10-3,.,TRBJ1-2,few
CASSEEDGWYGYTF,TGTGCCAGCAGTGAAGAGGACGGGTGGTACGGCTACACCTTC,TRBV2,.,TRBJ1-2,.
CASSPWTGDYEQYF,TGTGCCAGTAGCCCTTGGACAGGAGACTACGAGCAGTACTTC,TRBV19,TRBD1,TRBJ2-7,.
CASSFDTGGGTDTQYF,TGTGCCAGCAGCTTTGACACGGGGGGGGGCACAGATACGCAGTATTTT,TRBV7-9,TRBD2,TRBJ2-3,.
CASSERLANRVTDTQYF,TGTGCCAGCAGTGAGCGACTAGCCAACCGCGTCACAGATACGCAGTATTTT,TRBV6-4,TRBD2,TRBJ2-3,.
CASSFNPGDTIYF,TGTGCCAGCAGCTTTAATCCGGGGGACACCATATATTTT,TRBV7-3,.,TRBJ1-3,few
CASRDPSGVFETQYF,TGCGCCAGCAGAGATCCTAGCGGGGTATTCGAGACCCAGTACTTC,TRBV5-1,TRBD2,TRBJ2-5,.
CATSRVDKQYTF,TGTGCCACCAGCAGAGTGGATAAGCAATACACCTTC,TRBV15,.,TRBJ1-2,.
CASSWGQYFNAEAFF,TGTGCCAGCAGCTGGGGACAGTATTTCAACGCTGAAGCTTTCTTT,TRBV7-2,TRBD1,TRBJ1-1,many
CASSLNRGVYGYTF,TGTGCCAGCAGTTTAAACAGGGGGGTCTATGGCTACACCTTC,TRBV28,TRBD1,TRBJ1-2,few
CASSLGTGLSNQPQHF,TGTGCCAGCAGCTTAGGGACAGGGCTTAGCAATCAGCCCCAGCATTTT,TRBV11-2,TRBD1,TRBJ1-5,.